This T cell receptor (beta chain) was recovered during a study of early T cells in non-severe SARS-CoV-2 infection. Study-wide background: Sequencing was performed on bulk RNA from unsorted whole blood, leaving chains unpaired.

This clonotype showed up many times. TCRdb independently ran MiXCR on the 5' RACE reads; one entry per CDR3 protein. The sample includes around 47,000 distinct CDR3 sequences, around a tenth of them seen just once. The TCR sequence derives from an adult who was a healthcare worker with PCR-confirmed SARS-CoV-2 infection or an uninfected control (not recorded which). The sequenced sample was whole blood.

The CDR3 sequence: CASSGGAEAFF. The CDR3 coding sequence is TGTGCCAGCAGCGGGGGGGCTGAAGCTTTCTTT. This sequence joins TRBV11-2 and TRBJ1-1; weak D call: TRBD1 (5 bases). In germline, CDR1 is SGHAT, CDR2 FQNNGV. The CDR3 totals 11 residues. Trimming removed 5 bases at V and 6 bases at J, with 7 bases between.